These 23 T cell receptor beta chains were sequenced from one sample in a study of shared clonotypes between healthy human individuals (TCRdb year 2020). Library preparation employed the immunoSEQ multiplex PCR assay. Held by TCRdb, this immuneACCESS table contains in-frame sequences only and omits some clones. Under half of the omission traces to an unresolved V gene where checked; the cause of the rest is unknown. The sample yields roughly 2,500,000 clones; over 85% were counted once. Approximately 0.36% of the sample is held by the ten biggest clonotypes. The specimen was naive CD4+ T cells from PBMCs. According to the study, the label for this sample's cell subset or site signals: CD45RA+ positively selected. Every receptor here comes from a man aged 18-30 years in good health. Some clones in this sample may be carry-over from other donors' samples.

V gene TRBV6-1 combines with J gene TRBJ2-3, with D uncertain. The germline CDR1 and CDR2 sequences are MNHNS and SASEGT. Trimming left V 0 bases short and J 1 base short, with 17 bases between. This CDR3 is 18 amino acids long. The CDR3 protein is CASSEAPAQRPGTDTQYF. The CDR3 DNA sequence: TGTGCCAGCAGTGAAGCCCCTGCTCAACGTCCTGGCACAGATACGCAGTATTTT.

About this clone itself: Other DNA sequences in the sample encode the same CDR3. This chain joins TRBV7-2 and TRBJ2-7, with 8 bases fitting TRBD1. V gave up 4 bases and J gave up 1 base; unmatched junction bases: 3. Germline V gene sequence: CDR1 SGHTA, CDR2 FQGNSA. The CDR3 contains 14 residues. This CDR3 reads CASSSQGASYEQYF. The CDR3 region has the DNA TGTGCCAGCAGCTCGCAGGGGGCTTCCTACGAGCAGTACTTC.

This rearrangement joins TRBV27 to TRBJ1-1; D possibly corresponds to TRBD1 (6 bases). In germline, CDR1 is MNHEY, CDR2 SMNVEV (reference sequence). The ends were cut back, 9 bases at V and 5 bases at J, with 19 bases in the middle. This CDR3 spans 14 amino acids. In DNA form, the CDR3 reads TGTGCCAGTTACCCAGCAGGGGCGTCGACTGAAGCTTTCTTT. It specifies CASYPAGASTEAFF.

The chain recombines TRBV19 with TRBJ2-2; D remains unclear. This CDR3 has 15 residues. Germline V gene sequence: CDR1 LNHDA, CDR2 SQIVND (reference sequence). The germline V and J ends were trimmed by 3 bases and 2 bases, with 10 bases remaining between them. In nucleotides, the CDR3 is TGTGCCAGTAGTATGGGCCGATTAAACACCGGGGAGCTGTTTTTT. Residues: CASSMGRLNTGELFF.

The chain couples TRBV5-1 to TRBJ2-1; 8 nucleotides align to TRBD2. V gave up 4 bases and J gave up 4 bases; unmatched junction bases: 13. The CDR3 consists of 17 residues. The germline V gene encodes CDR1 SGHRS and CDR2 YFSETQ. The CDR3 DNA reads TGCGCCAGCAGCCGAGATCCCTCGGGACTAGATTACAATGAGCAGTTCTTC. Translation gives CASSRDPSGLDYNEQFF.

The chain uses TRBV5-4 and TRBJ2-7; 7 positions match TRBD1. This CDR3 comprises 15 residues. The germline V gene encodes CDR1 SGHNT and CDR2 YYREEE (reference sequence). Trimming at V came to 3 bases and at J to 2 bases, leaving 8 bases not matched to a gene. The CDR3 reads CASSSTRQGAYEQYF. DNA of the CDR3: TGTGCCAGCAGCTCCACTCGACAGGGAGCCTACGAGCAGTACTTC.

The chain recombines TRBV5-5 with TRBJ2-7; 10 nucleotides align to TRBD2. There are 14 residues in the CDR3. The trim removed 4 bases at V and 1 base at J, leaving 2 bases unmatched. The V gene's germline CDR1 is SGHKS and CDR2 YYEKEE (reference sequence). CDR3 bases: TGTGCCAGCAGCGAGCGGGAGGGTTCCTACGAGCAGTACTTC. This gives the protein CASSEREGSYEQYF.

Only one count was recorded for this clone. The chain employs TRBV5-1 and TRBJ2-3, with D possibly being TRBD1 (6 bases). The CDR3 has 16 amino acids. V lost 4 bases to trimming and J lost 2 bases, with 17 bases between them. Germline-derived CDR1 and CDR2 are SGHRS and YFSETQ. CDR3 amino acids: CASSREGERPTDTQYF. The CDR3 bases are TGCGCCAGCAGCCGCGAGGGGGAGCGGCCCACAGATACGCAGTATTTT.

V usage is TRBV5-1 and J usage is TRBJ2-3; D is perhaps TRBD2 (6 bases). V lost 4 bases and J lost 1, with 13 bases in between. Germline V CDR1 and CDR2: SGHRS, YFSETQ. The CDR3 runs 15 residues. CDR3 bases: TGCGCCAGCAGCCTCCGGGCTAGCGGCACAGATACGCAGTATTTT. It yields the protein CASSLRASGTDTQYF.

The genes are TRBV28 and TRBJ1-1; D might be TRBD1 (5 bases). CDR3 length equals 13 residues. V lost 3 bases, J lost 7 bases, and 12 bases lay in between. Germline V gene data show CDR1 as MDHEN and CDR2 as SYDVKM. In DNA form, the CDR3 reads TGTGCCAGCAGTTTGGGGCAGTCCCATGAAGCTTTCTTT. Amino acids: CASSLGQSHEAFF.

The rearrangement uses TRBV11-3 and TRBJ2-2; a weak D match, TRBD2 (6 bases). Between the trimmed V and J ends, which lost 6 bases and 4 bases, there was a span of 15 bases. CDR1 and CDR2 from the germline V gene are SGHNT and YENEEA. The CDR3 runs to 15 residues. CDR3 sequence: CASSTGEKGTGELFF. The CDR3 nucleotides are TGTGCCAGCAGTACGGGGGAGAAAGGCACCGGGGAGCTGTTTTTT.

The gene calls are TRBV5-1 and TRBJ2-5; no firm D call. The CDR3 loop spans 14 amino acids. Trimming removed 7 bases from V and 2 bases from J, with 15 bases in between. The V gene's germline CDR1 is SGHRS and CDR2 YFSETQ. The CDR3 DNA reads as TGCGCCAGCCAGGTGGGGTACTATCAAGAGACCCAGTACTTC. Protein sequence: CASQVGYYQETQYF.

The V gene is TRBV7-9, the J gene TRBJ2-2; D is unclear. The CDR3 sequence is 12 residues long. V was clipped by 7 bases and J by 8 bases, with 11 bases between them. Germline V gene lookup returns CDR1 SEHNR and CDR2 FQNEAQ (reference sequence). CDR3: CASNTAYGELFF. The CDR3 bases are TGTGCCAGCAACACTGCCTATGGGGAGCTGTTTTTT.

J is TRBJ2-2 and V is TRBV18, with D possibly being TRBD2 (6 bases). CDR1 and CDR2 from the germline V gene are KGHSH and LQKENI. V dropped 6 bases and J dropped 0 bases, with 11 bases sitting between them. The CDR3 length is 15 residues. CDR3 nucleotide sequence: TGTGCCAGCTCTCCGAGGGAGGCGAACACCGGGGAGCTGTTTTTT. The encoded protein is CASSPREANTGELFF.

The genes are TRBV5-1 and TRBJ1-2, with TRBD1 as a possible D gene (6 bases). Trimming took 0 bases from V and 8 from J, leaving 17 bases between them. CDR3 length equals 15 residues. CDR1 is SGHRS, CDR2 YFSETQ, per germline. Here the CDR3 DNA reads TGCGCCAGCAGCTTGGCCGACAGGCCAGTGAGGGGCTACACCTTC. Translating gives CASSLADRPVRGYTF.

There are a few counts of this clone. Other DNA sequences within the sample encode an identical CDR3. The chain employs TRBV27 and TRBJ1-2; TRBD1 is a possible D gene (5 bases). The CDR3 totals 13 residues. Germline V gene sequence: CDR1 MNHEY, CDR2 SMNVEV (reference sequence). Trimming cost V 4 bases and J 4 bases, with 10 bases left between them. The CDR3 here is CASSYRGGYGYTF. In DNA form, the CDR3 reads TGTGCCAGCAGTTATCGGGGCGGCTATGGCTACACCTTC.

This chain links TRBV6-1 with TRBJ1-3; weak D call: TRBD1 (6 bases). V lost 0 bases and J lost 4, with 13 bases in between. CDR3 size: 16 residues. CDR1 and CDR2 from the germline V gene are MNHNS and SASEGT. CDR3 loop: CASSEARWGTGNTIYF. CDR3 nucleotides: TGTGCCAGCAGTGAAGCGCGTTGGGGGACAGGAAACACCATATATTTT.

The rearrangement joins TRBV23-1 to TRBJ2-2; TRBD1 matches at 8 bases. TRBV23-1 is identified as an open reading frame with a role that is uncertain. With 3 bases clipped from V and 7 bases from J, the junction kept 16 bases outside the gene matches. The CDR3 consists of 18 residues. CDR3 sequence reads: CASSHHYTDRVESGELFF. The CDR3 region has the DNA TGCGCCAGCAGTCACCACTACACGGACAGGGTTGAGAGCGGGGAGCTGTTTTTT.

This clone came up once. This rearrangement joins TRBV15 to TRBJ2-7; 13 nucleotides align to TRBD2. The length of the CDR3 is 18 residues. Looked up from germline, CDR1 is LNHNV and CDR2 is YYDKDF (reference sequence). J gave up 3 bases and V 5 bases, and 13 bases lay outside the gene matches. This chain's CDR3 is CATSGSLTSGRAFYEQYF. CDR3 DNA: TGTGCCACCAGCGGATCCCTCACTAGCGGGAGGGCCTTCTACGAGCAGTACTTC.

The J gene is TRBJ1-2, the V gene TRBV5-1; the D gene is possibly TRBD1 (5 bases). The length of the CDR3 is 16 residues. The germline gives CDR1 SGHRS, CDR2 YFSETQ. Trimming stripped 5 bases from V and 3 bases from J, with 20 bases between. The CDR3 DNA is TGCGCCAGCAGGAGGGGCCAGACCAGGGAGGACTATGGCTACACCTTC. Amino acids: CASRRGQTREDYGYTF. Full variable domain (missing parts from reference TRBV5-1 and TRBJ1-2): KAGVTQTPRYLIKTRGQQVTLSCSPISGHRSVSWYQQTPGQGLQFLFEYFSETQRNKGNFPGRFSGRQFSNSRSEMNVSTLELGDSALYLCASRRGQTREDYGYTFGSGTRLTVV.

The J gene is TRBJ2-1, the V gene TRBV7-2; 11 bases line up with TRBD2. Trimming at V came to 0 bases and at J to 2 bases, leaving 0 bases not matched to a gene. Germline CDR1 and CDR2: SGHTA and FQGNSA. The CDR3 contains 16 residues. The CDR3 sequence is CASSLAGLAAYNEQFF. CDR3 bases: TGTGCCAGCAGCTTAGCGGGACTAGCGGCCTACAATGAGCAGTTCTTC.

The chain combines TRBV7-2 with TRBJ2-7; TRBD1 matches at 7 bases. This CDR3 contains 14 residues. V was pared by 5 bases and J by 2 bases, with 6 bases of the junction left unmatched. Germline lookup yields CDR1 SGHTA and CDR2 FQGNSA. The CDR3 DNA follows: TGTGCCAGCAGCACTAGACAGGGCCCCTACGAGCAGTACTTC. Its translation is CASSTRQGPYEQYF. Supplemented by reference TRBV7-2 and TRBJ2-7, the full variable domain reads GAGVSQSPSNKVTEKGKDVELRCDPISGHTALYWYRQSLGQGLEFLIYFQGNSAPDKSGLPSDRFSAERTGGSVSTLTIQRTQQEDSAVYLCASSTRQGPYEQYFGPGTRLTVT.

The chain combines TRBV2 with TRBJ1-5; 9 bases are a match to TRBD1. Germline V gene sequence: CDR1 SNHLY, CDR2 FYNNEI. V shed 5 bases, J shed 7 bases, and the junction held 6 bases outside the gene matches. CDR3 length: 14 residues. CDR3 nucleotides: TGTGCCAGCAGTATGGACAGGGGTGAGCAGCCCCAGCATTTT. Translation gives CASSMDRGEQPQHF.